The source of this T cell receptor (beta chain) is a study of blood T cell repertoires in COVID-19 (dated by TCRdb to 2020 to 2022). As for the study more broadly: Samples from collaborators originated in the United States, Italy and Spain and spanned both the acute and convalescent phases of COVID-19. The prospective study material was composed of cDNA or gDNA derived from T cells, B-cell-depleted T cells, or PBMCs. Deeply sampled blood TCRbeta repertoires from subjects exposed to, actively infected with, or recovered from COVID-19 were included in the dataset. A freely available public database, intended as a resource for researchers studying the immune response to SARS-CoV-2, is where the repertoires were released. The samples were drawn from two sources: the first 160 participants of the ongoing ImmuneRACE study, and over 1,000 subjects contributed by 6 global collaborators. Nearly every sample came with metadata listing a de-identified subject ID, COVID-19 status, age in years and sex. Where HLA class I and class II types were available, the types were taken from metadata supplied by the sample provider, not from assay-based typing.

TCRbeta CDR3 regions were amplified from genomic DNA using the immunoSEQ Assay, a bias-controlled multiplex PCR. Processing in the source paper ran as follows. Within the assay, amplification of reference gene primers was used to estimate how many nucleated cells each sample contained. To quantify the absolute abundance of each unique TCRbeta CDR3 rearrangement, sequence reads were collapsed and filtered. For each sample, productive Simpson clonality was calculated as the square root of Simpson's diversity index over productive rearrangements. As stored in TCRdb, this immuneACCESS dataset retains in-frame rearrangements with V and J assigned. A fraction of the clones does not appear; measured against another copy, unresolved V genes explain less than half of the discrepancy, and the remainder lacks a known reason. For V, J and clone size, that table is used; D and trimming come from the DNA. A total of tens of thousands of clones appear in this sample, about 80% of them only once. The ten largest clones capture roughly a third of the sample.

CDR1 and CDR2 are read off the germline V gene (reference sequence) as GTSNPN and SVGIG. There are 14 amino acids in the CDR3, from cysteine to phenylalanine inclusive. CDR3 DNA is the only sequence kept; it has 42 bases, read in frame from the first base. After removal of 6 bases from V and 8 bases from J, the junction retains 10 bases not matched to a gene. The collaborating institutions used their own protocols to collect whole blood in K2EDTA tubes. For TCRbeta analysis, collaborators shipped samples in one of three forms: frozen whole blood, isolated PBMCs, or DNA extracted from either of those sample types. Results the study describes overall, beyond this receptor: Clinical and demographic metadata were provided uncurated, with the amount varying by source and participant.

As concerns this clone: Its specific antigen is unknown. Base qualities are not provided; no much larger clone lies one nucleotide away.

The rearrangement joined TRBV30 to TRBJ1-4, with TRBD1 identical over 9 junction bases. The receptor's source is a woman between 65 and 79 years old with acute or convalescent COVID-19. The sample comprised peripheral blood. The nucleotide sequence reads TGTGCCTGCCTCCCACAGGGGGCTGGGGAAAAACTGTTTTTT. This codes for CACLPQGAGEKLFF. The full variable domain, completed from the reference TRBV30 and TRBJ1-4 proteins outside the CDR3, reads SQTIHQWPATLVQPVGSPLSLECTVEGTSNPNLYWYRQAAGRGLQLLFYSVGIGQISSEVPQNLSASRPQDRQFILSSKKLLLSDSGFYLCACLPQGAGEKLFFGSGTQLSVL.